Shown below are 21 T cell receptor beta chains from a single sample sequenced in a study of coeliac disease. Using immunoSEQ multiplex PCR, the repertoire was profiled, and TCRdb retains in-frame clones only, with some absent. The table shows thousands of clones, with 55% to 65% occurring only once. Sample: lymphocytes from the gut lamina propria. Every receptor here comes from a man in his sixties with celiac disease on a gluten-free diet.

The CDR3 here is CASSPLGGQVGGNEQYF. The CDR3 DNA sequence: TGTGCCAGCAGCCCGCTGGGGGGGCAGGTCGGTGGTAACGAGCAGTACTTC. The V and J genes are TRBV7-9 and TRBJ2-5; D is perhaps TRBD2 (7 bases). The end of the DNA aligns better with TRBJ2-7, so the J call may be wrong. The germline V gene has CDR1 SEHNR and CDR2 FQNEAQ (reference sequence). The CDR3 contains 17 residues.

This clone was seen only a few times. Here the CDR3 reads CASSAMGLRQPQHF. CDR3 DNA sequence: TGTGCCAGCAGTGCTATGGGGCTTAGACAGCCCCAGCATTTT. The rearrangement joins TRBV28 to TRBJ1-5, with D maybe TRBD1 (5 bases). Trimming took 5 bases from V and 7 from J, leaving 15 bases between them. This CDR3 comprises 14 residues. Germline-derived CDR1 and CDR2 are MDHEN and SYDVKM.

The V call is TRBV6-5, the J call TRBJ2-5, with 12 nucleotides matching TRBD1. V was pared by 2 bases and J by 9 bases, with 10 bases of the junction left unmatched. This CDR3 spans 16 amino acids. Germline V gene sequence: CDR1 MNHEY, CDR2 SVGAGI. CDR3 coding DNA: TGTGCCAGCAGTTACCGTTACTCGGGACAGGGGGCCCCCCAGTACTTC. This gives the protein CASSYRYSGQGAPQYF.

The chain couples TRBV5-5 to TRBJ2-1; 7 bases map to TRBD1. Germline trimming cut 4 bases from V and 2 bases from J; bases unmatched to any gene: 6. The CDR3 is made up of 15 amino acids. Germline CDR1 SGHKS, CDR2 YYEKEE (reference sequence). The CDR3 nucleotides are TGTGCCAGCAGCGAACGGGACAGAACCTACAATGAGCAGTTCTTC. Translated, it gives CASSERDRTYNEQFF.

This sequence joins TRBV18 and TRBJ2-5; 8 nucleotides match TRBD2. The CDR3 extends over 16 amino acids. Trimming removed 0 bases from V and 4 bases from J; junction bases left unmatched: 7. Per the germline V gene, CDR1 is KGHSH and CDR2 is LQKENI. The CDR3 DNA follows: TGTGCCAGCTCACCACCCGGGACTAGGTCTCTAGAGACCCAGTACTTC. Protein sequence: CASSPPGTRSLETQYF.

This clone was detected only once. The chain carries TRBV6-1 and TRBJ1-2, with D uncertain. V was shortened by 4 bases and J by 1 base, with 16 bases between the two germline ends. The CDR3 loop spans 16 amino acids. Germline V lookup: CDR1 MNHNS, CDR2 SASEGT. CDR3 loop: CASSGAGIPFNYGYTF. CDR3 nucleotide sequence: TGTGCCAGCAGTGGGGCCGGGATCCCCTTTAACTATGGCTACACCTTC.

This clone was detected a few times. The V call is TRBV6-1, the J call TRBJ1-4, with TRBD1 identical over 9 bases. The CDR3 runs 15 residues. The V and J ends lost 6 bases and 8 bases, in that order; junction bases with no gene match: 10. The germline V gene has CDR1 MNHNS and CDR2 SASEGT. CDR3 amino acids: CASRVPGQGWEKLFF. The CDR3 coding sequence is TGTGCCAGCAGGGTACCGGGACAGGGATGGGAAAAACTGTTTTTT.

Relative to its sample, this clone is medium-sized. This chain connects TRBV2 to TRBJ1-6; no definite D call. Germline CDR1 and CDR2: SNHLY and FYNNEI. Trimming took 6 bases from V and 0 from J, leaving 6 bases between them. The CDR3 consists of 14 residues. CDR3 loop: CASRSDSYNSPLHF. The CDR3 region has the DNA TGTGCCAGCAGGTCAGACTCCTATAATTCACCCCTCCACTTT. The full variable domain, in which reference TRBV2 and TRBJ1-6 provide the parts outside the CDR3, is EPEVTQTPSHQVTQMGQEVILRCVPISNHLYFYWYRQILGQKVEFLVSFYNNEISEKSEIFDDQFSVERPDGSNFTLKIRSTKLEDSAMYFCASRSDSYNSPLHFGNGTRLTVT.

The chain is built from TRBV7-2 and TRBJ1-2; perhaps TRBD1 as D (6 bases). The V and J ends lost 1 base and 5 bases respectively, with 17 bases between them. Germline V gene lookup returns CDR1 SGHTA and CDR2 FQGNSA. This CDR3 comprises 16 residues. The CDR3 here is CASSLDYRTVQYGYTF. The CDR3 DNA is TGTGCCAGCAGCTTAGACTACCGGACAGTCCAATATGGCTACACCTTC. Combining the CDR3 with reference TRBV7-2 and TRBJ1-2 gives the whole variable domain GAGVSQSPSNKVTEKGKDVELRCDPISGHTALYWYRQSLGQGLEFLIYFQGNSAPDKSGLPSDRFSAERTGGSVSTLTIQRTQQEDSAVYLCASSLDYRTVQYGYTFGSGTRLTVV.

This chain uses TRBV4-1 with TRBJ2-7, with D possibly matching TRBD1 (6 bases). Germline V lookup: CDR1 MGHRA, CDR2 YSYEKL. CDR3 size: 15 residues. V shed 4 bases and J shed 1 base, with 14 bases lying between them. CDR3 protein: CASSRPGTRSYEQYF. CDR3 DNA: TGCGCCAGCAGCCGCCCCGGGACACGGTCCTACGAGCAGTACTTC.

V and J are TRBV4-1 and TRBJ1-2, with D possibly being TRBD1 (6 bases). The CDR3 is 14 residues long. CDR1 and CDR2 from the germline V gene are MGHRA and YSYEKL. Trimming shortened V by 3 bases and J by 4 bases, and 12 bases separated the two germline ends. The CDR3 DNA reads as TGCGCCAGCAGCCAGGAACAGGGCGGCTATGGCTACACCTTC. Its protein is CASSQEQGGYGYTF.

The chain has TRBV29-1 and TRBJ1-2; D may be TRBD1 (5 bases). Germline CDR1 is SQVTM and CDR2 is ANQGSEA. The CDR3 is 13 residues long. V shed 6 bases and J shed 6 bases, with 17 bases lying between them. This CDR3 is CSVTGGQGNGYTF. In DNA, the CDR3 is TGCAGCGTAACCGGGGGTCAAGGAAATGGCTACACCTTC.

This clone was detected a few times. At one of its ends the junction is not consistent with the germline gene, which may arise from a read error. The chain joins TRBV6-1 to TRBJ2-3; a possible D gene is TRBD1 (5 bases). This CDR3 contains 15 residues. The V gene's germline CDR1 is MNHNS and CDR2 SASEGT. This CDR3 is CASNSRKGRTDTQYF. The DNA for the CDR3 is TGTGCCAGCAATTCGAGAAAGGGGCGCACGGATACGCAGTATTTT.

CDR3 amino acids: CASTNPGIRSHGYTF. Here the CDR3 DNA reads TGTGCCAGCACCAACCCGGGGATTCGATCACATGGCTACACCTTC. The chain couples TRBV27 to TRBJ1-2; D gene uncertain. V was trimmed by 7 bases and J by 6 bases, leaving 21 bases between them. The CDR3 runs 15 residues. The germline CDR1 and CDR2 sequences are MNHEY and SMNVEV (reference sequence).

This clone appeared once. The V and J genes are TRBV7-2 and TRBJ2-3; TRBD2 aligns across 7 bases. V trimming: 5 bases; J trimming: 2 bases; junction bases outside the gene matches: 7. Germline CDR1 SGHTA, CDR2 FQGNSA. CDR3 length: 15 amino acids. CDR3: CASSPGGVPTDTQYF. The CDR3 nucleotides are TGTGCCAGCAGCCCTGGGGGGGTCCCCACAGATACGCAGTATTTT.

The chain carries TRBV6-5 and TRBJ1-6; 10 nucleotides match TRBD1. With V trimmed by 7 bases and J by 7 bases, 7 bases remained unmatched. This CDR3 has 15 residues. Per germline, CDR1 MNHEY and CDR2 SVGAGI. CDR3 sequence: CASTWGTGANSPLHF. As DNA, the CDR3 is TGTGCCAGCACCTGGGGGACAGGGGCAAATTCACCCCTCCACTTT.

This clone showed up just a few times. Distinct nucleotide sequences in the sample also encode this CDR3. This sequence joins TRBV6-5 and TRBJ2-7; TRBD2 aligns across 7 bases. Germline V gives CDR1 MNHEY, CDR2 SVGAGI. This CDR3 region has 15 residues. V shed 0 bases and J 2 bases; nucleotides not matched to a gene: 4. The CDR3: CASSYSAGDAYEQYF. The CDR3 nucleotides read TGTGCCAGCAGTTACTCGGCGGGGGACGCCTACGAGCAGTACTTC.

V gene TRBV10-3 combines with J gene TRBJ2-2; D possibly corresponds to TRBD2 (6 bases). Trimming cost V 4 bases and J 0 bases, with 9 bases left between them. The germline V gene encodes CDR1 ENHRY and CDR2 SYGVKD. The CDR3 loop spans 15 amino acids. This CDR3 reads CAISGGVTNTGELFF. CDR3 DNA: TGTGCCATCAGTGGCGGGGTAACGAACACCGGGGAGCTGTTTTTT.

Comments on this clone: This sample includes further DNA sequences coding for the same CDR3. The chain links TRBV9 to TRBJ2-6; D possibly corresponds to TRBD2 (5 bases). Trimming stripped 0 bases from V and 4 bases from J, with 11 bases between. CDR1 and CDR2 from the germline V gene are SGDLS and YYNGEE. The CDR3 consists of 16 residues. CDR3 loop: CASSVGEGSGANVLTF. CDR3 bases: TGTGCCAGCAGCGTAGGGGAAGGGAGCGGGGCCAACGTCCTGACTTTC.

This clone appeared once. The V call is TRBV28, the J call TRBJ1-1; D gene ambiguous. Trimming took off 5 bases at V and 0 bases at J, with 7 bases between the two ends. From germline, CDR1 is MDHEN and CDR2 SYDVKM. The CDR3 covers 13 residues. The CDR3 region is CASSAHMNTEAFF. CDR3 bases: TGTGCCAGCAGTGCACACATGAACACTGAAGCTTTCTTT.

The V call is TRBV9, the J call TRBJ2-7; no clear D gene. Germline-derived CDR1 and CDR2 are SGDLS and YYNGEE. CDR3 length: 14 amino acids. V lost 1 base and J lost 4, with 12 bases in between. DNA of the CDR3: TGTGCCAGCAGCGTAAACCCATACTCATACGAGCAGTACTTC. The encoded protein is CASSVNPYSYEQYF.